This T cell receptor beta chain was recovered during a study of CD4 and CD8 cells across lung adenocarcinoma regions listed by TCRdb under 2018. For context, the study as a whole: Intratumor heterogeneity of the T cell receptor repertoire was examined by comparing tumor centers with tumor margins.

The donors were patients who had localized lung adenocarcinoma, which is a subtype of non-small cell lung cancer. These samples came from the margins of localized lung adenocarcinomas. For TCR repertoire analysis, CD8+ T cells from tumor tissue were profiled separately from CD4+ T cells. This clonotype came up many times. Its antigen is not yet known. Base qualities were left out, and no much larger clone turns up one base away. Library preparation used PCR. These reads were obtained on a HiSeq X Ten. The raw public data were reprocessed by TCRdb itself: fastp quality trimming at Q25, MiXCR clonotype calling, in-frame beta chains only. When rows share a CDR3 protein, they turn into one entry using the most common DNA and genes. Counted in this sample were 13,000 or so distinct CDR3 sequences; approximately 50% of them appeared once. The ten largest make up approximately 35% of the sample. The sequenced material came from CD8+ T cells from the margin of a lung tumor. The cell subset or site label, read with the paper, signifies: tumor margin region. This receptor was taken from a female donor with lung adenocarcinoma. The CD4 and CD8 labels of this study may be unreliable.

The CDR3 corresponds to CASSRTGLAGNTGELFF. The DNA is TGCGCCAGCAGCAGAACGGGACTAGCGGGAAACACCGGGGAGCTGTTTTTT. The V and J genes are TRBV5-1 and TRBJ2-2, with TRBD2 matching 13 junction bases. From cysteine to phenylalanine, the CDR3 is 17 amino acids long. Only the CDR3 region is kept as DNA, spanning 51 bases read in frame from base 1. The CDR1 and CDR2 encoded by the germline V gene are SGHRS and YFSETQ. V is cut back by 4 bases and J by 2 bases, with 5 bases in the junction unmatched.